The rows below give T cell receptor beta chains drawn from one sample of a study of technical replicates of blood from a few donors. Sequencing was performed with immunoSEQ multiplex PCR; in TCRdb, only in-frame clones are kept and a portion is missing. Found here are 15,000 to 20,000 clones, roughly 84% of them singletons; the top ten hold roughly 12%. The sample was PBMCs. All receptors derive from a human donor in good health. CDR3s include the opening cysteine and the closing phenylalanine or tryptophan. A D gene is named only where the DNA matches it firmly. Size is omitted from some rows. Given values are once, few, many or a class for expanded clones.

v_call	d_call	cdr3_length	j_call	clone_size	cdr3_aa
TRBV6-5	TRBD1	14	TRBJ1-5	few	CASSHGGGERPQHF
TRBV19	.	15	TRBJ2-7	.	CASSIGATSSYEQYF
TRBV19	TRBD2	15	TRBJ2-7	few	CASSAGTSGSYEQYF
TRBV9	TRBD2	13	TRBJ2-7	.	CASSETSGNEQYF
TRBV6-4	.	14	TRBJ1-1	.	CASSDSFPPAEAFF
TRBV7-6	.	13	TRBJ2-7	.	CASSLGRLDEQYF
TRBV27	.	13	TRBJ2-1	once	CASSLTGYNEQFF
TRBV6-6	.	14	TRBJ2-1	.	CASGLGSSYNEQFF
TRBV2	TRBD1	13	TRBJ1-2	few	CAKTGEGSYGYTF
TRBV4-2	.	16	TRBJ1-4	.	CASSQVRRGSNEKLFF
TRBV5-1	.	16	TRBJ2-5	.	CASSLNPTGTQETQYF
TRBV6-1	.	16	TRBJ2-1	.	CASSEGGYHVYNEQFF
TRBV28	.	15	TRBJ2-2	once	CASSLGSSRTGELFF
TRBV7-7	TRBD2	15	TRBJ2-1	.	CASSSGTSGYNEQFF
TRBV6-6	TRBD1	13	TRBJ1-2	.	CASSRGTADGYTF
TRBV21-1	.	14	TRBJ1-1	.	CASSKDRVNTEAFF
TRBV2	.	15	TRBJ2-1	.	CASSEGGRTYNEQFF
TRBV11-3	TRBD1	13	TRBJ2-5	.	CASSRQGGETQYF
TRBV4-2	TRBD2	15	TRBJ2-7	few	CASSQEREGSYEQYF
TRBV5-1	.	14	TRBJ2-2	.	CASSLVQNTGELFF
TRBV9	.	14	TRBJ2-3	.	CASSVVGQTDTQYF
TRBV30	TRBD1	13	TRBJ1-5	.	CAWSGGNSQPQHF
TRBV5-8	.	15	TRBJ1-2	once	CASRWGHGDNYGYTF
TRBV18	TRBD1	16	TRBJ1-5	.	CASSPPGQGGDQPQHF